These T cell receptor beta chains were read from a single sample in a study of human T cells and chemical hapten exposure. MiXCR, run by TCRdb on the RACE reads, gives a single entry per CDR3 protein. The table records around 110,000 distinct CDR3 sequences, 12% of them present only once. Sequenced material: whole blood, taken in connection with sensitization to the hapten diphenylcyclopropenone (DPC). The source of these receptors is a woman aged 50 to 65 with alopecia areata. Some clones in this sample may be carry-over from other donors' samples. The CDR3 runs from the conserved cysteine through the conserved F or W. A D gene is named only where the DNA matches it firmly. Size is omitted from some rows. Given values are once, few, many or a class for expanded clones.

V: TRBV29-1
D: -
J: TRBJ2-5
size: many
DNA: TGCAGCGTTCCCGGGGGTAGCCAAGAGACCCAGTACTTC
CDR3: CSVPGGSQETQYF

V: TRBV5-1
D: -
J: TRBJ2-1
size: -
DNA: TGCGCCAGCAGCTCCCACGGCGGCCTGGCAAAATCCTACAATGAGCAGTTCTTC
CDR3: CASSSHGGLAKSYNEQFF

V: TRBV7-8
D: TRBD2
J: TRBJ2-1
size: few
DNA: TGTGCCAGCAGCTTAACGGGAGGGCCTCTCATTGAGCAGTTCTTC
CDR3: CASSLTGGPLIEQFF

V: TRBV29-1
D: -
J: TRBJ2-3
size: -
DNA: TGCACCGCGGGCGGAGGGTTCACAGATACGCAGTATTTT
CDR3: CTAGGGFTDTQYF

V: TRBV28
D: TRBD1
J: TRBJ1-1
size: many
DNA: TGTGCCAGCAACCTAAATCCACAGGGGGTAATCACTGAAGCTTTCTTT
CDR3: CASNLNPQGVITEAFF

V: TRBV2
D: TRBD1
J: TRBJ2-4
size: -
DNA: TGTGCCACCGGACAGGATTCCACGCTAGCCAAAAACATTCAGTACTTC
CDR3: CATGQDSTLAKNIQYF

V: TRBV12-3/TRBV12-4
D: -
J: TRBJ2-2
size: few
DNA: TGTGCCAGCAGCCTGGACAGTTCCGTAGCCGGGGAGCTGTTTTTT
CDR3: CASSLDSSVAGELFF

V: TRBV27
D: -
J: TRBJ2-7
size: -
DNA: TGTGCCAGCAGTTCCTCCTGGAGGGTCTACGAGCAGTACTTC
CDR3: CASSSSWRVYEQYF

V: TRBV28
D: -
J: TRBJ2-1
size: few
DNA: TGTGCCAGCAGTTTAGTAGGAATCGGGGAGCAGTTCTTC
CDR3: CASSLVGIGEQFF

V: TRBV11-2
D: -
J: TRBJ2-2
size: -
DNA: TGTGCCAGCCGGATTAACACCGGGGAGCTGTTTTTT
CDR3: CASRINTGELFF

V: TRBV11-2
D: -
J: TRBJ1-1
size: few
DNA: TGTGCCAGCAGCTTTACCGACAGTGGCACTGAAGCTTTCTTT
CDR3: CASSFTDSGTEAFF

V: TRBV5-1
D: -
J: TRBJ1-1
size: many
DNA: TGCGCCAGCAGCTCCTATGACAGCGAAGCTTTCTTT
CDR3: CASSSYDSEAFF

V: TRBV3-1
D: -
J: TRBJ2-2
size: many
DNA: TGTGCCAGCAGCCAAGATAAACTCCATTACACCGGGGAGCTGTTTTTT
CDR3: CASSQDKLHYTGELFF